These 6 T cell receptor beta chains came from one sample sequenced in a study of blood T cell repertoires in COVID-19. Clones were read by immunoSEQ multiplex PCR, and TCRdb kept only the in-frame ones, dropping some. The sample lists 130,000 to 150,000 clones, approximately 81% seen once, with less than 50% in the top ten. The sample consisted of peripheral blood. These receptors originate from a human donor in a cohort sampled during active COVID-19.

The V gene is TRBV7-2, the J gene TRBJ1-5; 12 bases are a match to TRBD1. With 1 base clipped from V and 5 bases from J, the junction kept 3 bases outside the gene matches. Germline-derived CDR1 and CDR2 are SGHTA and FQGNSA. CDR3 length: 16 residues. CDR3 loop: CASSLEGQGADQPQHF. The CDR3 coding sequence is TGTGCCAGCAGCTTAGAGGGACAGGGGGCAGATCAGCCCCAGCATTTT.

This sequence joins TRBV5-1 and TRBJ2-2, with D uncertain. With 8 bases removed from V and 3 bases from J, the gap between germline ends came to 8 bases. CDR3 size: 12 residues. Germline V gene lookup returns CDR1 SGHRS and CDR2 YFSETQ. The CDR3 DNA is TGCGCCAGTCCGGTGGACACCGGGGAGCTGTTTTTT. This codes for CASPVDTGELFF.

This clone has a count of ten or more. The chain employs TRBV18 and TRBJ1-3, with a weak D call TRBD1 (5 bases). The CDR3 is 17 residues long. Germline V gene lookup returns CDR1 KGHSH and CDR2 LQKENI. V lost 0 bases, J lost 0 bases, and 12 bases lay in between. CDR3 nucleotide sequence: TGTGCCAGCTCACCACCGCAGGGACTAAACTCTGGAAACACCATATATTTT. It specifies CASSPPQGLNSGNTIYF.

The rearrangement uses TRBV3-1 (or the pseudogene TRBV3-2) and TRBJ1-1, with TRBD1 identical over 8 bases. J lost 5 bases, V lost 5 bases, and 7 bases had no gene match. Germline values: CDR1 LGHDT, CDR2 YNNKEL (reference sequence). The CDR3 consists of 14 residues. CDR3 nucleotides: TGTGCCAGCAGCAGACGGACAGGGAGAACTGAAGCTTTCTTT. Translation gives CASSRRTGRTEAFF.

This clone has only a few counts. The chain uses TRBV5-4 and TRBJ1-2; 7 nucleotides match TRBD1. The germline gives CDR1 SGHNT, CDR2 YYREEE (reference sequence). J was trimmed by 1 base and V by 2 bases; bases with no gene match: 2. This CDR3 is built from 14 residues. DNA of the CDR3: TGTGCCAGCAGCTTTAACAGGGGTAACTATGGCTACACCTTC. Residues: CASSFNRGNYGYTF.

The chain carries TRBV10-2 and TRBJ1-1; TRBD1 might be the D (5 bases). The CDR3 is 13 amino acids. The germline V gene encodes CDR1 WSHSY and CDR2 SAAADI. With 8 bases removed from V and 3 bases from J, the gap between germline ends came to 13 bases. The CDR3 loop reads CASGSLGDTEAFF. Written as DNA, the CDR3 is TGCGCCAGCGGATCCTTAGGGGACACTGAAGCTTTCTTT.